This T cell receptor beta chain was found in a study of CD8 T cells in ankylosing spondylitis. Each CDR3 protein gets one entry after TCRdb re-called the 5' RACE reads with MiXCR. The table shows some 140,000 distinct CDR3 sequences, with more than 5.5% occurring only once. This clonotype was recorded at least ten times. Germline V gives CDR1 ENHRY, CDR2 SYGVKD. The V segment lost 6 bases and the J segment 0 bases; nucleotides outside the gene matches: 1. This CDR3 comprises 13 residues. Sequenced sample: blood, either unsorted or a sorted T cell fraction (not recorded which). The V call is TRBV10-3, the J call TRBJ2-5, with 7 nucleotides matching TRBD1. This TCR derives from a female donor with ankylosing spondylitis or in good health (not recorded which). The CDR3 reads CAISDRDQETQYF. In nucleotides, the CDR3 is TGTGCCATCAGCGACAGGGACCAAGAGACCCAGTACTTC.